The 2 T cell receptor beta chains below were found in one sample sequenced in a study of T cell responses to AZD1222 COVID-19 vaccine. The method was immunoSEQ multiplex PCR; TCRdb's version includes in-frame clones alone and lacks a portion of them. The sample records around 92,000 clones, around 93% being singletons. The sequencing here drew on peripheral blood, taken on day 0 of AZD1222 vaccination. The origin of the receptors is an adult in good health.

Turning to this clone: Compared with germline, one end of the junction differs, possibly owing to a read error. The J gene is TRBJ2-7, the V gene TRBV7-9; 12 nucleotides line up with TRBD2. The CDR3 extends over 13 amino acids. CDR1 and CDR2 (germline): SEHNR, FQNEAQ (reference sequence). The CDR3 bases are TGTGCCAGCAGCCTAGCGGGGGGGCCGGGTCTGTACTTC. Protein sequence: CASSLAGGPGLYF.

The rearrangement uses TRBV30 and TRBJ2-1; D is undetermined. The CDR3 loop spans 15 amino acids. The V gene lost 0 bases and the J gene lost 7 bases, with 16 bases spanning the gap. The V gene's germline CDR1 is GTSNPN and CDR2 SVGIG (reference sequence). CDR3 protein: CAWSVFTALSNEQFF. The CDR3 nucleotides are TGTGCCTGGAGTGTCTTTACAGCACTTTCGAATGAGCAGTTCTTC.